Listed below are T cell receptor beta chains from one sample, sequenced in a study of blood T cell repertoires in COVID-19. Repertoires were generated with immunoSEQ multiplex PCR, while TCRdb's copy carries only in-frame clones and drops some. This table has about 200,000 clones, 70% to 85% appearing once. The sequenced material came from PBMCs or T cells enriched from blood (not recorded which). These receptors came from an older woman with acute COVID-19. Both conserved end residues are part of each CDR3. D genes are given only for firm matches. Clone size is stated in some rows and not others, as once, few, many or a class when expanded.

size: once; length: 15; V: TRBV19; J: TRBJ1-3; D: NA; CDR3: CASAAGQSSGNTIYF; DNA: TGTGCCAGTGCGGCAGGGCAGAGCTCTGGAAACACCATATATTTT
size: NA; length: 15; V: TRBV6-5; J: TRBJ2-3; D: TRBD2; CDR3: CASSDPGLGRDTQYF; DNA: TGTGCCAGCAGCGATCCGGGACTAGGGAGAGATACGCAGTATTTT
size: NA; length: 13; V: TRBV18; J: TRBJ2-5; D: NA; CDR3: CASSREYQETQYF; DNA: TGTGCCAGCTCACGGGAGTACCAAGAGACCCAGTACTTC
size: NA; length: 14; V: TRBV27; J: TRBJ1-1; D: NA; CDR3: CASSLDTLNTEAFF; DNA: TGTGCCAGCAGTTTGGACACCCTGAACACTGAAGCTTTCTTT
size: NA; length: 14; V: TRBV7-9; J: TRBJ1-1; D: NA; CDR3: CASSLSRLNTEAFF; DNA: TGTGCCAGCAGCTTAAGCAGGTTGAACACTGAAGCTTTCTTT
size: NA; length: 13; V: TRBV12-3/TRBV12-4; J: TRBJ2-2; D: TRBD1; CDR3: CASKNRGTGELFF; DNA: TGTGCCAGCAAAAACAGGGGTACCGGGGAGCTGTTTTTT
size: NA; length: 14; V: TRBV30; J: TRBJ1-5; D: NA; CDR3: CAWSRRGSSQPQHF; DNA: TGTGCCTGGAGCCGACGGGGGAGCTCCCAGCCCCAGCATTTT
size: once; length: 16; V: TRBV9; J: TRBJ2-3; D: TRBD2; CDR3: CASSLRTSGSTDTQYF; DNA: TGTGCCAGCAGCCTCAGGACTAGCGGGAGCACAGATACGCAGTATTTT
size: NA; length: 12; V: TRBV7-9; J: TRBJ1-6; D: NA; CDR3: CASRLPNSPLHF; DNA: TGTGCCAGCAGACTACCCAATTCACCCCTCCACTTT
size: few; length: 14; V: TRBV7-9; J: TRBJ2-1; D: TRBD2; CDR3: CASSLAGGNNEQFF; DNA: TGTGCCAGCAGCTTAGCGGGGGGGAACAATGAGCAGTTCTTC
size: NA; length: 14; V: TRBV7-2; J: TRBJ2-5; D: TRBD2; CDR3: CASSLGGSRETQYF; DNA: TGTGCCAGCAGCCTGGGAGGGAGTAGGGAGACCCAGTACTTC
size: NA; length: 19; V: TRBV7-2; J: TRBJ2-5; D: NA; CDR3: CASSLALRWGSGLEETQYF; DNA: TGTGCCAGCAGCTTAGCGCTGCGATGGGGGAGCGGGTTGGAAGAGACCCAGTACTTC
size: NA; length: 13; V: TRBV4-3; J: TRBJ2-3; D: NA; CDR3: CASSQEGRGTQYF; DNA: TGCGCCAGCAGCCAAGAAGGGAGGGGGACGCAGTATTTT
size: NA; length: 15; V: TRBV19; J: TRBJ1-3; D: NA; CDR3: CASTRTGRQRNTIYF; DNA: TGTGCCTCGACACGAACAGGGCGCCAAAGAAACACCATATATTTT
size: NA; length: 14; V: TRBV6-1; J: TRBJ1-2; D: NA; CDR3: CASSEGVFEGGYTF; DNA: TGTGCCAGCAGTGAAGGGGTCTTCGAGGGAGGCTACACCTTC
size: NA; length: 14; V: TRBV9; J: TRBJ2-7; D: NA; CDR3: CASTETSSSYEQYF; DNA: TGTGCCAGCACCGAAACTAGTAGCTCCTACGAGCAGTACTTC
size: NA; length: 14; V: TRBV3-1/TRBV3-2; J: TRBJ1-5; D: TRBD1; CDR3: CASSPGGSNQPQHF; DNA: TGTGCCAGCAGTCCAGGGGGGAGCAATCAGCCCCAGCATTTT